A selection of T cell receptor beta chains follows, all from one sample in a study of blood T cells in healthy people across ages. TCRdb re-called the 5' RACE reads with MiXCR, one entry per CDR3 protein. The table has roughly 1.9 million distinct CDR3 sequences, about two fifths seen once. The sample was blood. The receptors stem from a human donor in good health. CDR3s include the opening cysteine and the closing phenylalanine or tryptophan. A D gene is named only where the DNA matches it firmly. The size entry is marked missing in some rows and otherwise reads once, few, many or a size class.

abundance: .
j_gene: TRBJ1-3
v_gene: TRBV20-1
d_gene: .
CDR3aa: CSARDESSGNTIYF

abundance: few
j_gene: TRBJ2-3
v_gene: TRBV20-1
d_gene: TRBD2
CDR3aa: CSARAGGAADTQYF

abundance: few
j_gene: TRBJ2-7
v_gene: TRBV5-4
d_gene: .
CDR3aa: CASSLEPGSSYEQYF

abundance: .
j_gene: TRBJ1-1
v_gene: TRBV5-6
d_gene: .
CDR3aa: CASSKQTNTEAFF

abundance: few
j_gene: TRBJ2-1
v_gene: TRBV7-3
d_gene: .
CDR3aa: CASSLSHRNNEQFF

abundance: few
j_gene: TRBJ2-1
v_gene: TRBV10-3
d_gene: TRBD2
CDR3aa: CAIRPGLDMDEQFF

abundance: once
j_gene: TRBJ2-3
v_gene: TRBV27
d_gene: TRBD1
CDR3aa: CASSPNPTGGVGTDTQYF

abundance: few
j_gene: TRBJ2-3
v_gene: TRBV2
d_gene: .
CDR3aa: CASISGGKDTQYF

abundance: .
j_gene: TRBJ2-1
v_gene: TRBV28
d_gene: .
CDR3aa: CATGGINEQFF

abundance: .
j_gene: TRBJ1-1
v_gene: TRBV30
d_gene: .
CDR3aa: CAWRVGGNTEAFF

abundance: .
j_gene: TRBJ2-1
v_gene: TRBV14
d_gene: .
CDR3aa: CASSQDQMFWRGQTQFF

abundance: .
j_gene: TRBJ2-1
v_gene: TRBV7-2
d_gene: .
CDR3aa: CASSYEGGSYNEQLF

abundance: .
j_gene: TRBJ2-3
v_gene: TRBV12-3/TRBV12-4
d_gene: .
CDR3aa: CASSPRRLVTDTQYF

abundance: .
j_gene: TRBJ2-3
v_gene: TRBV7-9
d_gene: .
CDR3aa: CASSLAEGPGDTQYF

abundance: .
j_gene: TRBJ2-1
v_gene: TRBV12-3/TRBV12-4
d_gene: .
CDR3aa: CASSLRRVVHEQFF

abundance: .
j_gene: TRBJ1-2
v_gene: TRBV15
d_gene: .
CDR3aa: CATSRDRRDYGYTF

abundance: .
j_gene: TRBJ1-5
v_gene: TRBV4-1
d_gene: TRBD1
CDR3aa: CASSQKTGGNQPRHF

abundance: .
j_gene: TRBJ2-3
v_gene: TRBV6-1
d_gene: .
CDR3aa: CASSLGGRILSDGDTQYF

abundance: .
j_gene: TRBJ1-2
v_gene: TRBV24-1
d_gene: .
CDR3aa: CATSDATGLNYGYTF

abundance: .
j_gene: TRBJ1-4
v_gene: TRBV20-1
d_gene: .
CDR3aa: CSARDFRTTNEKLFF

abundance: .
j_gene: TRBJ2-3
v_gene: TRBV12-3/TRBV12-4
d_gene: .
CDR3aa: CASSWVRGADTQYF

abundance: .
j_gene: TRBJ2-2
v_gene: TRBV9
d_gene: .
CDR3aa: CASSVSYLNTGELFF

abundance: .
j_gene: TRBJ2-1
v_gene: TRBV25-1
d_gene: .
CDR3aa: CASRSGDSYNEQFF

abundance: .
j_gene: TRBJ1-1
v_gene: TRBV3-1
d_gene: .
CDR3aa: CASSQEYSNTEAFF

abundance: .
j_gene: TRBJ2-7
v_gene: TRBV5-6
d_gene: TRBD2
CDR3aa: CASTRPTSGYEQYF

abundance: .
j_gene: TRBJ1-5
v_gene: TRBV6-5
d_gene: .
CDR3aa: CASSRDSSSNQPQHF

abundance: few
j_gene: TRBJ2-7
v_gene: TRBV11-1
d_gene: .
CDR3aa: CASSSKGHSYEQYF

abundance: .
j_gene: TRBJ2-5
v_gene: TRBV12-3/TRBV12-4
d_gene: TRBD2
CDR3aa: CASSRLADQETRYF

abundance: .
j_gene: TRBJ1-1
v_gene: TRBV29-1
d_gene: .
CDR3aa: CSVEPTTYTEAFF

abundance: few
j_gene: TRBJ2-3
v_gene: TRBV20-1
d_gene: TRBD2
CDR3aa: CSARRAGVIDTQYF

abundance: .
j_gene: TRBJ1-6
v_gene: TRBV6-6
d_gene: .
CDR3aa: CASSYTGRDNSPLHF

abundance: few
j_gene: TRBJ1-1
v_gene: TRBV12-3/TRBV12-4
d_gene: .
CDR3aa: CASSFAGPDTEAFF

abundance: .
j_gene: TRBJ1-2
v_gene: TRBV4-2
d_gene: .
CDR3aa: CASSDEVQKLYGYTF

abundance: once
j_gene: TRBJ1-6
v_gene: TRBV7-9
d_gene: TRBD1
CDR3aa: CASSLRQGNGSPLHF

abundance: .
j_gene: TRBJ2-1
v_gene: TRBV20-1
d_gene: TRBD2
CDR3aa: CSAISGGFYNEQFF

abundance: .
j_gene: TRBJ2-1
v_gene: TRBV4-1
d_gene: TRBD2
CDR3aa: CASSQVGLAGGRNEQFF

abundance: .
j_gene: TRBJ1-1
v_gene: TRBV6-5
d_gene: .
CDR3aa: CASSYEPLRAHNTETFF

abundance: .
j_gene: TRBJ2-2
v_gene: TRBV9
d_gene: .
CDR3aa: CASSVAGAYTGELFF

abundance: .
j_gene: TRBJ2-7
v_gene: TRBV5-1
d_gene: .
CDR3aa: CASSFIGANEQYF

abundance: .
j_gene: TRBJ1-2
v_gene: TRBV7-2
d_gene: TRBD1
CDR3aa: CASSLGTGGSLDYGYTF

abundance: .
j_gene: .
v_gene: TRBV5-1
d_gene: .
CDR3aa: CASSPPGTRGLYEQYF

abundance: few
j_gene: TRBJ2-7
v_gene: TRBV21-1
d_gene: .
CDR3aa: CASKARTGSYEQYF

abundance: few
j_gene: TRBJ2-5
v_gene: TRBV15
d_gene: .
CDR3aa: CATSRVTSYQETQYF

abundance: few
j_gene: TRBJ1-2
v_gene: TRBV7-2
d_gene: TRBD1
CDR3aa: CASSPAGGYGCTF

abundance: few
j_gene: TRBJ2-7
v_gene: TRBV2
d_gene: .
CDR3aa: CASRKQPTPLYEQYF

abundance: few
j_gene: TRBJ2-2
v_gene: TRBV20-1
d_gene: .
CDR3aa: CSARDSGTHGELFF

abundance: many
j_gene: TRBJ1-2
v_gene: TRBV6-5
d_gene: .
CDR3aa: CASSSLGRLHGYTF

abundance: few
j_gene: TRBJ1-2
v_gene: TRBV6-5
d_gene: .
CDR3aa: CASSYSRDTSYGYTF

abundance: many
j_gene: TRBJ2-5
v_gene: TRBV4-1
d_gene: .
CDR3aa: CASSQDPAQETQYF

abundance: few
j_gene: TRBJ2-5
v_gene: TRBV5-1
d_gene: TRBD1
CDR3aa: CASSFQGASIEEQYF

abundance: few
j_gene: TRBJ1-2
v_gene: TRBV6-5
d_gene: TRBD1
CDR3aa: CASRTQGAWGYTF

abundance: few
j_gene: TRBJ2-4
v_gene: TRBV20-1
d_gene: .
CDR3aa: CSASHGGTPYNEQYF

abundance: few
j_gene: TRBJ2-5
v_gene: TRBV29-1
d_gene: .
CDR3aa: CSVGPPYLQETQYF